These T cell receptor beta chains were read from a single sample in a study of metastatic and nonmetastatic thyroid tumors. TCRdb reanalyzed the PCR reads with MiXCR. The sample lists 26,000 or so clones; about 16% were seen once. Specimen: blood. These receptors were obtained from a male donor with papillary thyroid cancer or a benign thyroid nodule (not recorded which). Some clones in this sample may be carry-over from other donors' samples. CDR3s include the opening cysteine and the closing phenylalanine or tryptophan. The D gene is left open where the match is weak. Clone size is given for some rows only: seen once, a few or many times, or a class if the clone is expanded.

d_call clone_size j_call v_call cdr3_aa cdr3_nt
NA many TRBJ2-2 TRBV24-1 CATSDLTGFPGTGELFF TGTGCCACCAGTGATTTAACGGGGTTCCCCGGCACCGGGGAGCTGTTTTTT
NA many TRBJ2-2 TRBV5-1 CASSMPQVAKPGELFF TGCGCCAGCAGCATGCCACAGGTTGCGAAGCCCGGGGAGCTGTTTTTT
TRBD2 many TRBJ2-7 TRBV19 CASSGIGTSGSHEQYF TGTGCCAGTAGTGGGATAGGGACTAGCGGGAGCCACGAGCAGTACTTC
NA many TRBJ1-5 TRBV30 CAWSVSDNQPQHF TGTGCCTGGAGTGTATCCGATAATCAGCCCCAGCATTTT
NA many TRBJ2-3 TRBV19 CASRGYNPPDTQYF TGTGCCAGTAGGGGATACAACCCTCCGGATACGCAGTATTTT
NA many TRBJ2-3 TRBV2 CASSEAPGASDTQYF TGTGCCAGCAGTGAAGCGCCCGGGGCGTCAGATACGCAGTATTTT
NA many TRBJ1-1 TRBV19 CASSVGYRPDTEAFF TGTGCCAGTAGTGTCGGCTACAGGCCGGACACTGAAGCTTTCTTT
NA many TRBJ1-2 TRBV18 CASSPRSETPSHGYTF TGTGCCAGCTCACCACGATCCGAGACACCATCACATGGCTACACCTTC
NA NA TRBJ2-7 TRBV11-2 CASSFRLGVSYEQYF TGTGCCAGCAGCTTCAGACTGGGGGTCTCCTACGAGCAGTACTTC
TRBD2 many TRBJ2-1 TRBV12-3/TRBV12-4 CASSLGGGDEQFF TGTGCCAGCAGTTTGGGGGGGGGGGATGAGCAGTTCTTC
TRBD1 many TRBJ2-7 TRBV11-1 CASSQGGARLPEQYF TGTGCCAGCAGCCAAGGGGGCGCCCGACTCCCCGAGCAGTACTTC
NA medium-sized TRBJ1-2 TRBV7-2 CASSQQAPYGYTF TGTGCCAGCAGTCAGCAAGCTCCCTATGGCTACACCTTC
TRBD2 many TRBJ2-3 TRBV30 CACTLGTSSSDTQYF TGTGCCTGTACGCTAGGGACTAGCTCCTCAGATACGCAGTATTTT
NA NA TRBJ2-5 TRBV6-1 CASSTGASKESQYF TGTGCCAGCAGTACCGGGGCTAGCAAAGAGAGCCAGTACTTC
TRBD2 many TRBJ2-3 TRBV11-2 CASSSQRGGRDTQYF TGTGCCAGCAGCTCACAGCGGGGGGGCAGAGATACGCAGTATTTT
NA many TRBJ2-7 TRBV10-1 CASSEEVEGYEQYF TGCGCCAGCAGTGAGGAAGTCGAGGGCTACGAGCAGTACTTC
NA many TRBJ2-5 TRBV9 CASSVGTVGGPETQYF TGTGCCAGCAGCGTAGGGACGGTTGGTGGTCCAGAGACCCAGTACTTC
NA many TRBJ2-1 TRBV7-2 CASSLSGTRYNEQFF TGTGCCAGCAGCTTAAGTGGGACTCGCTACAATGAGCAGTTCTTC
NA medium-sized TRBJ2-1 TRBV19 CASSISLDYNEQFF TGTGCCAGTAGTATCTCCCTAGATTACAATGAGCAGTTCTTC
NA many TRBJ2-7 TRBV7-6 CASSLGAQSYEQYF TGTGCCAGCAGCTTAGGGGCACAATCCTACGAGCAGTACTTC
TRBD2 many TRBJ2-3 TRBV29-1 CSVRTSGTDTQYF TGCAGCGTTCGGACTAGCGGGACAGATACGCAGTATTTT
NA many TRBJ2-3 TRBV4-1 CASSQEWSPWDTQYF TGCGCCAGCAGCCAAGAGTGGTCCCCCTGGGATACGCAGTATTTT
NA NA TRBJ2-3 TRBV11-2 CASSRLQHGFTDTQYF TGTGCCAGCAGCCGTCTCCAGCACGGTTTCACAGATACGCAGTATTTT
TRBD1 many TRBJ2-5 TRBV5-1 CASSLGAGQGVETQYF TGCGCCAGCAGCTTGGGTGCGGGACAGGGGGTAGAGACCCAGTACTTC
NA many TRBJ2-7 TRBV5-1 CASSFTRVSEQYF TGCGCCAGCAGCTTTACAAGGGTGAGCGAGCAGTACTTC
TRBD2 NA TRBJ2-2 TRBV18 CASSPSGGAVTGELFF TGTGCCAGCTCACCAAGCGGGGGGGCCGTCACCGGGGAGCTGTTTTTT
NA many TRBJ1-5 TRBV30 CAWGDGQGSNQPQHF TGTGCCTGGGGGGATGGGCAGGGCAGCAATCAGCCCCAGCATTTT
TRBD2 many TRBJ2-5 TRBV7-9 CASSLTAGGPVTKETQYF TGTGCCAGCAGCTTAACAGCGGGAGGGCCGGTAACAAAAGAGACCCAGTACTTC
NA NA TRBJ1-5 TRBV7-2 CASSFRPNQPQHF TGTGCCAGCAGCTTTCGCCCCAATCAGCCCCAGCATTTT
NA many TRBJ2-7 TRBV6-1 CASSLVVSYEQYF TGTGCCAGCAGCCTAGTGGTGTCCTACGAGCAGTACTTC
NA few TRBJ2-3 TRBV7-2 CASSSAYTQYF TGTGCCAGCAGCTCCGCATATACACAGTATTTT
NA many TRBJ2-6 TRBV4-2 CASSPPPSMGAGANVLTF TGTGCCAGCAGCCCACCCCCCTCCATGGGTGCTGGGGCCAACGTCCTGACTTTC
NA few TRBJ2-7 TRBV12-3/TRBV12-4 CASSRQGPTYDQCF TGTGCCAGCAGCCGGCAGGGCCCGACTTACGATCAGTGCTTC